This T cell receptor beta chain was sequenced for a study of STAT3 mutations in large granular lymphocyte leukemia. Overall study findings and caveats: Some patients had persisting codominant clonotypes that could mask small clones. Every T-LGLL patient had at least one immunodominant TCRbeta clonotype.

TCRbeta libraries averaged around 37,000 productive templates per sample. Using immunoSEQ multiplex PCR, the repertoire was profiled, and TCRdb retains in-frame clones only, with some absent. The sample lists tens of thousands of clones; about 95% were seen once. Per the germline V gene, CDR1 is SEHNR and CDR2 is FQNEAQ (reference sequence). This CDR3 region has 17 residues. Losses at the gene ends were 3 bases for V and 5 bases for J; bases not matched to a gene: 12. As concerns this clone: Its antigen is not identified.

This sequence was found in a man between 35 and 55 years old with T-cell large granular lymphocyte leukemia. Some clones in this sample may be carry-over from other donors' samples. The genes are TRBV7-9 and TRBJ2-2; TRBD2 agrees at 7 bases. Sequencing was carried out using peripheral blood mononuclear cells. The CDR3 sequence is CASSLHPGGEITGELFF. For the CDR3, the DNA is TGTGCCAGCAGCTTGCACCCGGGGGGTGAGATTACCGGGGAGCTGTTTTTT.